The 21 T cell receptor beta chains listed next were all sequenced from one sample in a study of shared clonotypes between healthy human individuals (dated by TCRdb to about 2020). For the CD8 naive samples, CD45RO-negative cells were positively selected for CCR7, yielding a CD45RA+CCR7+ population from which TemRA cells were excluded. The library was obtained by the immunoSEQ multiplex PCR assay. Imported from immuneACCESS, the table was reduced by TCRdb to in-frame sequences with V and J called. These copies leave out some clones; in studies compared against another copy, an unresolved V gene accounts for under half, and the cause of the remainder is not known. The sample records 1.5 million to 2.5 million clones, approximately 95% of which are singletons. The ten biggest clones cover roughly 1% of the sample. The sample consisted of naive CD8+ T cells sorted from blood. The intended sense of this specimen's cell subset or site label: CD45RA+CCR7+. These receptors came from a man aged 18 to 30 in good health.

This clone was recorded a few times. The V and J genes are TRBV7-9 and TRBJ1-2; D is possibly TRBD1 (6 bases). The germline CDR1 and CDR2 sequences are SEHNR and FQNEAQ (reference sequence). Trimming cost V 4 bases and J 2 bases, with 8 bases left between them. The CDR3 has 13 amino acids. The CDR3 nucleotides are TGTGCCAGCAGCTACGGACAGAACTATGGCTACACCTTC. Translation: CASSYGQNYGYTF.

In DNA, the CDR3 is TGTGCCAGCAGTGAGGGGGCGGGTGAGCAGTACTTC. Translation: CASSEGAGEQYF. The V gene is TRBV27, the J gene TRBJ2-7; 7 bases agree with TRBD1. CDR3 length: 12 residues. The V and J ends lost 5 bases and 7 bases, in that order; junction bases with no gene match: 5. Germline assignment: CDR1 MNHEY and CDR2 SMNVEV (reference sequence).

The chain employs TRBV5-1 and TRBJ2-3, with TRBD1 matching 8 bases. Looked up from germline, CDR1 is SGHRS and CDR2 is YFSETQ. This CDR3 is 17 amino acids long. The junction had 13 bases not matched to a gene; V was cut back by 4 bases and J by 3 bases. The CDR3 DNA follows: TGCGCCAGCAGCCCCGAACTGACAGGGGCGGGGACAGATACGCAGTATTTT. This codes for CASSPELTGAGTDTQYF.

This chain connects TRBV9 to TRBJ2-7; 7 bases agree with TRBD1. V lost 1 base and J lost 1; bases outside the gene matches: 2. CDR1 and CDR2 (germline): SGDLS, YYNGEE. CDR3 length: 14 amino acids. This CDR3 reads CASSVTGQSYEQYF. The DNA of the CDR3 is TGTGCCAGCAGCGTAACGGGACAGTCCTACGAGCAGTACTTC.

The genes are TRBV2 and TRBJ2-1, with D possibly being TRBD1 or TRBD2 (6 bases each). This CDR3 has 14 amino acids. The germline gives CDR1 SNHLY, CDR2 FYNNEI. Trimming took 6 bases from V and 8 from J, leaving 17 bases between them. The CDR3 spells CASSVLAEGDEQFF. DNA of the CDR3: TGTGCCAGCAGCGTACTAGCAGAGGGGGATGAGCAGTTCTTC.

V is TRBV4-1 and J is TRBJ2-5; 7 nucleotides line up with TRBD1. Judging by the DNA end, TRBJ2-7 fits better; the J call may be wrong. Germline V CDR1 and CDR2: MGHRA, YSYEKL. The CDR3 has 15 residues. The DNA for the CDR3 is TGCGCCAGCAGCCAAGCCAGACAGGGAACCTACGAGCAGTACTTC. It translates to CASSQARQGTYEQYF.

The rearrangement uses TRBV6-5 and TRBJ1-2; no clear D. Trimming removed 0 bases at V and 8 bases at J, with 13 bases between. CDR1 is MNHEY and CDR2 is SVGAGI in the germline V gene. The CDR3 loop spans 14 amino acids. CDR3 loop: CASSYSGGDGGYTF. The DNA for the CDR3 is TGTGCCAGCAGTTACTCGGGCGGGGATGGAGGCTACACCTTC.

The rearrangement links TRBV5-8 to TRBJ1-2; 8 bases align to TRBD1. CDR1 SGHTS and CDR2 YDEGEE come from the germline V gene. This CDR3 region has 15 residues. J lost 0 bases, V lost 4 bases, and 5 bases had no gene match. CDR3 protein: CASSLRTGPNYGYTF. The CDR3 DNA follows: TGTGCCAGCAGCCTCCGGACAGGGCCTAACTATGGCTACACCTTC.

The J gene is TRBJ1-2, the V gene TRBV4-1, with no clear D. This CDR3 is 14 amino acids long. V lost 2 bases and J lost 0, with 7 bases in between. Germline V lookup: CDR1 MGHRA, CDR2 YSYEKL. CDR3 bases: TGCGCCAGCAGCCAAACGGTTGCTAACTATGGCTACACCTTC. This codes for CASSQTVANYGYTF.

This clone was picked up one time. The gene calls are TRBV30 and TRBJ2-7; D is unresolved. The CDR3 totals 12 residues. Germline values: CDR1 GTSNPN, CDR2 SVGIG (reference sequence). The V gene lost 2 bases and the J gene lost 2 bases, with 7 bases spanning the gap. CDR3 nucleotides: TGTGCCTGGAGTAGCGACACCTACGAGCAGTACTTC. Translating it yields CAWSSDTYEQYF.

The chain employs TRBV11-2 and TRBJ2-7; 10 bases match TRBD1. Per the germline V gene, CDR1 is SGHAT and CDR2 is FQNNGV. The CDR3 consists of 15 residues. The V gene end was trimmed by 1 base and the J gene end by 1 base; junction bases not matched to a gene: 1. In DNA form, the CDR3 reads TGTGCCAGCAGCTTAGCGGGACAGGGGTCCTACGAGCAGTACTTC. Its protein product is CASSLAGQGSYEQYF.

As concerns this clone: The identical CDR3 is also encoded by other nucleotide sequences in the sample. The genes are TRBV7-6 and TRBJ2-3; TRBD2 agrees at 14 bases. The CDR3 spans 18 residues. V was clipped by 5 bases and J by 2 bases; unmatched bases: 9. Germline V CDR1 and CDR2: SGHVS, FNYEAQ. CDR3 in amino acids: CASSLGLAGGLNTDTQYF. Here the CDR3 DNA reads TGTGCCAGCAGCCTCGGACTAGCGGGAGGTTTGAACACAGATACGCAGTATTTT.

The chain has TRBV6-5 and TRBJ1-1; D is undetermined. Trimming cost V 5 bases and J 1 base, with 8 bases left between them. The CDR3 loop spans 13 amino acids. Germline lookup yields CDR1 MNHEY and CDR2 SVGAGI. The chain's CDR3 is CASSIVQNTEAFF. The CDR3 DNA reads as TGTGCCAGCAGTATTGTGCAGAACACTGAAGCTTTCTTT.

This clone has a single count. CDR3 in amino acids: CASSGQGLNTEAFF. In DNA form, the CDR3 reads TGTGCCAGCAGCGGACAGGGGTTGAACACTGAAGCTTTCTTT. The V and J genes are TRBV13 and TRBJ1-1, with 9 nucleotides matching TRBD1. CDR1 and CDR2 (germline): PRHDT, FYEKMQ (reference sequence). CDR3 length: 14 residues. J gave up 0 bases and V 5 bases, and 1 base lay outside the gene matches. Full variable domain (remainder filled in from reference TRBV13 and TRBJ1-1): AAGVIQSPRHLIKEKRETATLKCYPIPRHDTVYWYQQGPGQDPQFLISFYEKMQSDKGSIPDRFSAQQFSDYHSELNMSSLELGDSALYFCASSGQGLNTEAFFGQGTRLTVV.

The rearrangement uses TRBV29-1 and TRBJ2-1, with D maybe TRBD2 (6 bases). Trimming cost V 3 bases and J 4 bases, with 13 bases left between them. CDR3 length: 14 amino acids. Germline CDR1 and CDR2: SQVTM and ANQGSEA. The CDR3, as DNA: TGCAGCGTTGACTCTCTAGCGCAGTACAATGAGCAGTTCTTC. This translates into CSVDSLAQYNEQFF.

This rearrangement joins TRBV27 to TRBJ2-2; 9 bases are a match to TRBD1. The CDR3 has 15 residues. J was trimmed by 6 bases and V by 4 bases; bases with no gene match: 6. CDR1 and CDR2 from the germline V gene are MNHEY and SMNVEV (reference sequence). CDR3 sequence (DNA): TGTGCCAGCAGTTACTTACAGGGGGCCCCCGGGGAGCTGTTTTTT. Protein: CASSYLQGAPGELFF.

Worth noting for this clone: Within the sample, other DNA sequences also encode this same CDR3. J is TRBJ2-1 and V is TRBV30; 7 bases fit TRBD2. This CDR3 has 12 amino acids. CDR1 GTSNPN and CDR2 SVGIG come from the germline V gene (reference sequence). The V and J ends lost 0 bases and 8 bases, in that order; junction bases with no gene match: 1. The CDR3 here is CAWSVGGDEQFF. The CDR3 DNA is TGTGCCTGGAGTGTTGGGGGGGATGAGCAGTTCTTC.

The V call is TRBV6-5, the J call TRBJ2-7; TRBD2 agrees at 12 bases. V dropped 5 bases and J dropped 6; count of bases not matched to a gene: 8. In germline, CDR1 is MNHEY, CDR2 SVGAGI. The CDR3 is made up of 15 amino acids. The CDR3 is CASSVGLAGRLEQYF. In DNA form, the CDR3 reads TGTGCCAGCAGTGTGGGACTAGCGGGTCGCCTCGAGCAGTACTTC.

The chain employs TRBV9 and TRBJ1-5; D is unresolved. The germline V gene has CDR1 SGDLS and CDR2 YYNGEE. This CDR3 contains 15 residues. Trimming left V 4 bases short and J 7 bases short, with 18 bases between. CDR3 sequence (DNA): TGTGCCAGCAGCTTGGACGGGCTGGGCCACCAGCCCCAGCATTTT. Translated: CASSLDGLGHQPQHF.

The rearrangement links TRBV2 to TRBJ2-7, with a tentative D call TRBD2 (5 bases). Trimming stripped 0 bases from V and 0 bases from J, with 9 bases between. The germline V gene encodes CDR1 SNHLY and CDR2 FYNNEI. The CDR3 totals 15 residues. In nucleotides, the CDR3 is TGTGCCAGCAGTGAAGCGCTCGGGATCTCCTACGAGCAGTACTTC. This sequence encodes CASSEALGISYEQYF.

V is TRBV10-1 and J is TRBJ2-7; tentative D call: TRBD1 (6 bases). V lost 5 bases to trimming and J lost 6 bases, with 20 bases between them. Germline V gene data show CDR1 as WNHNN and CDR2 as SYGVQD (reference sequence). The CDR3 runs 15 residues. In nucleotides, the CDR3 is TGCGCCAGCAGTAACAATGATGCACAGGGCCCCGAGCAGTACTTC. Translated, it gives CASSNNDAQGPEQYF.